What follows are 10 T cell receptor beta chains derived from one specimen sequenced in a study of radiotherapy plus CTLA-4 blockade in lung cancer. Measured with immunoSEQ multiplex PCR; TCRdb has only the in-frame clones, and not every one. The sample yields some 90,000 clones, about 90% seen once. The specimen comprised peripheral blood, sampled from a patient treated with radiotherapy plus ipilimumab. These receptors came from a human donor with non-small cell lung cancer who had a partial response to radiotherapy plus ipilimumab.

This clone occurred once. The chain links TRBV5-1 to TRBJ2-1, with 8 bases identical to TRBD2. The J segment lost 7 bases and the V segment lost 4 bases, leaving 4 bases of the junction unmatched. The length of the CDR3 is 13 residues. The germline V gene has CDR1 SGHRS and CDR2 YFSETQ. The CDR3 DNA is TGCGCCAGCAGCCGGGAGGGCGTTAATGAGCAGTTCTTC. It is translated as CASSREGVNEQFF. The full variable domain, in which reference TRBV5-1 and TRBJ2-1 provide the parts outside the CDR3, is KAGVTQTPRYLIKTRGQQVTLSCSPISGHRSVSWYQQTPGQGLQFLFEYFSETQRNKGNFPGRFSGRQFSNSRSEMNVSTLELGDSALYLCASSREGVNEQFFGPGTRLTVL.

This clone occurred a few times. J is TRBJ2-5 and V is TRBV29-1; 7 positions agree with TRBD2. Germline values: CDR1 SQVTM, CDR2 ANQGSEA. With V trimmed by 7 bases and J by 4 bases, 15 bases remained unmatched. The CDR3 loop spans 15 amino acids. In DNA form, the CDR3 reads TGCAGCGCAGGGAAAATGGGGATAGCGGGAGAGACCCAGTACTTC. Residues: CSAGKMGIAGETQYF.

CDR3 loop: CASSSRAEAFF. The CDR3 DNA follows: TGTGCCAGCAGCTCGAGAGCTGAAGCTTTCTTT. The chain recombines TRBV6-5 with TRBJ1-1; D is uncertain. Trimming took 6 bases from V and 6 from J, leaving 8 bases between them. Germline CDR1 and CDR2: MNHEY and SVGAGI. There are 11 residues in the CDR3.

This clone has just one count. This chain links TRBV5-1 with TRBJ2-1; 7 bases agree with TRBD2. CDR3 length: 17 residues. The germline CDR1 and CDR2 sequences are SGHRS and YFSETQ. V dropped 5 bases and J dropped 1; count of bases not matched to a gene: 12. CDR3 nucleotide sequence: TGCGCCAGCAGACGAAGCGGGACTCTCGATTCCTACAATGAGCAGTTCTTC. It specifies CASRRSGTLDSYNEQFF.

This chain links TRBV5-1 with TRBJ2-3; 9 bases match TRBD1. This CDR3 region has 14 residues. The junction had 3 bases not matched to a gene; V was cut back by 4 bases and J by 3 bases. Germline V gene sequence: CDR1 SGHRS, CDR2 YFSETQ. CDR3 protein: CASSQDRGTDTQYF. The CDR3, as DNA: TGCGCCAGCAGCCAGGACAGGGGAACAGATACGCAGTATTTT.

This clone has more than one count but fewer than ten. The CDR3: CASSQPQGSSLGEQFF. The CDR3 DNA reads as TGTGCCAGCAGCCAGCCGCAGGGTAGCTCCCTGGGTGAGCAGTTCTTC. This chain links TRBV7-9 with TRBJ2-1, with D tentatively TRBD1 (5 bases). CDR1 and CDR2 (germline): SEHNR, FQNEAQ (reference sequence). V lost 5 bases and J lost 9, with 23 bases in between. The CDR3 has 16 amino acids.

Of note for this clone: An end of the junction does not agree with germline; a read error may underlie this. The same CDR3 arises from other DNA sequences in this sample as well. The chain recombines TRBV5-1 with TRBJ2-1; D is possibly TRBD1 (6 bases). The V gene's germline CDR1 is SGHRS and CDR2 YFSETQ. The CDR3 is 16 amino acids. The CDR3 DNA reads TGTGCCAGCAGCTTGGAGCGTACTCCAGGGGACAATGAGCAGTTCTTC. Its translation is CASSLERTPGDNEQFF.

The chain uses TRBV28 and TRBJ2-1, with a possible D match to TRBD1 (6 bases). CDR1 and CDR2 (germline): MDHEN, SYDVKM. The CDR3 has 12 residues. The ends were cut back, 3 bases at V and 8 bases at J, with 8 bases in the middle. CDR3 in DNA: TGTGCCAGCAGTTTGACAGGATATGAGCAGTTCTTC. This translates into CASSLTGYEQFF.

V and J are TRBV25-1 and TRBJ2-1; the match to TRBD1 covers 7 bases. J lost 6 bases, V lost 10 bases, and 9 bases had no gene match. The CDR3 is made up of 13 amino acids. The V gene's germline CDR1 is MGHDK and CDR2 SYGVNS. Written as DNA, the CDR3 is TGTGCCATCCTCGACAGGGCTTCCAATGAGCAGTTCTTC. Residues: CAILDRASNEQFF.

This chain uses TRBV9 with TRBJ1-1; D ambiguous. The CDR3 totals 15 residues. Looked up from germline, CDR1 is SGDLS and CDR2 is YYNGEE. Trimming shortened V by 0 bases and J by 0 bases, and 9 bases separated the two germline ends. CDR3 DNA sequence: TGTGCCAGCAGCGTAGTCCTAGGTGTGAACACTGAAGCTTTCTTT. Translating gives CASSVVLGVNTEAFF. Full variable domain (missing parts from reference TRBV9 and TRBJ1-1): DSGVTQTPKHLITATGQRVTLRCSPRSGDLSVYWYQQSLDQGLQFLIQYYNGEERAKGNILERFSAQQFPDLHSELNLSSLELGDSALYFCASSVVLGVNTEAFFGQGTRLTVV.